The sequence of this T cell receptor beta chain was determined in a study of CD8 T cells in ankylosing spondylitis. Remarks on this clonotype: The target antigen is unknown.

This CDR3 region has 15 residues. V was pared by 3 bases and J by 5 bases, with 16 bases between. The germline V gene encodes CDR1 SEHNR and CDR2 FQNEAQ (reference sequence). Whole-study findings and limits: Disease-associated clones were CD8+ and fairly uncommon in peripheral blood. In reactive arthritis synovial fluid and blood, some motif variants had been reported before. There was reportedly significant enrichment of clones that were disease-linked in matched ankylosing spondylitis synovial fluid. It appeared that ankylosing spondylitis blood was characterized by a TCR beta motif of eight highly homologous variants.

The authors made TCR beta libraries by quantitative 5'-RACE with molecular barcodes. One entry per CDR3 protein, called by TCRdb with MiXCR from the 5' RACE reads. The sample includes hundreds of thousands of distinct CDR3 sequences, roughly a quarter of them seen just once. The source is a male donor with ankylosing spondylitis. The specimen sequenced was blood, either unsorted or a sorted T cell fraction (not recorded which). The chain uses TRBV7-9 and TRBJ1-2, with D uncertain. CDR3 sequence (DNA): TGTGCCAGCAGCTTGGGTCACCCCCAAGGGTATGGCTACACCTTC. Encoded protein: CASSLGHPQGYGYTF. Full variable domain (remainder filled in from reference TRBV7-9 and TRBJ1-2): DTGVSQNPRHKITKRGQNVTFRCDPISEHNRLYWYRQTLGQGPEFLTYFQNEAQLEKSRLLSDRFSAERPKGSFSTLEIQRTEQGDSAMYLCASSLGHPQGYGYTFGSGTRLTVV.